Presented here are 22 T cell receptor beta chains from one specimen sequenced in a study of HIV-infected children after antiretroviral therapy interruption. A 3' RACE protocol on RNA, with unique molecular identifiers, produced the TCR library. TCRdb fed the 3' RACE reads into MiXCR, producing one record per CDR3 protein. The data show fewer than 20,000 distinct CDR3 sequences, roughly 3.4% seen once. Treatment specified: PENTA 11 planned treatment interruption arm or continuous ART arm. The sample was CD45RA+ CD4+ T cells from PBMCs, taken from a donor given antiretroviral therapy, either interrupted or continuous. Subset described: naive CD4+ CD45RA+ CD45RO- T cells. Source of these receptors: a child aged 2 to 17 with HIV.

This clonotype came up many times. The junction and the germline gene differ at one end; a read error may be behind it. CDR3 DNA sequence: TGTGCCAGCAGCCCCGATGGTGGGGATTCCCCTAAGTTT. Translation: CASSPDGGDSPKF. The V and J genes are TRBV12-3 or TRBV12-4 and TRBJ1-4, with D unclear. The CDR3 is 13 amino acids.

This clonotype came up many times. The J gene is TRBJ2-7, the V gene TRBV12-3 or TRBV12-4; D call uncertain. CDR3 length equals 12 residues. V was trimmed by 5 bases and J by 6 bases, leaving 11 bases between them. The CDR3: CASSAGGFEQYF. The CDR3 DNA is TGTGCCAGCAGTGCTGGTGGGTTCGAGCAGTACTTC.

The sample holds many counts of this clonotype. The chain recombines TRBV6-1 with TRBJ1-3, with D uncertain. The CDR3 extends over 12 amino acids. Germline values: CDR1 MNHNS, CDR2 SASEGT. CDR3 amino acids: CTTGSSGNTIYF. For the CDR3, the DNA is TGTACTACTGGGAGCTCTGGAAACACCATATATTTT.

Only a few counts were recorded for this clonotype. The chain is built from TRBV28 and TRBJ2-1, with D possibly being TRBD2 (6 bases). The V and J ends lost 4 bases and 0 bases respectively, with 7 bases between them. The CDR3 extends over 14 amino acids. CDR1 MDHEN and CDR2 SYDVKM come from the germline V gene. The CDR3 DNA follows: TGTGCCAGCAGTTCCGGGAGCTCCTACAATGAGCAGTTCTTC. Its translation is CASSSGSSYNEQFF. Drawing the rest from reference TRBV28 and TRBJ2-1, the complete variable domain is DVKVTQSSRYLVKRTGEKVFLECVQDMDHENMFWYRQDPGLGLRLIYFSYDVKMKEKGDIPEGYSVSREKKERFSLILESASTNQTSMYLCASSSGSSYNEQFFGPGTRLTVL.

By share, this clonotype ranks as medium-sized. The rearrangement uses TRBV3-1 and TRBJ1-1, with D hard to call. V lost 2 bases and J 0 bases, leaving 10 bases between the germline ends. This CDR3 is built from 15 residues. In germline, CDR1 is LGHDT, CDR2 YNNKEL (reference sequence). The CDR3 DNA reads as TGTGCCAGCAGCCAAAGGAAATTAATGAACACTGAAGCTTTCTTT. Protein sequence: CASSQRKLMNTEAFF.

By share, this clonotype ranks as medium-sized. The chain combines TRBV20-1 with TRBJ2-4; D call uncertain. Germline CDR1 and CDR2: DFQATT and SNEGSKA (reference sequence). The CDR3 is 14 amino acids. V lost 4 bases and J lost 0, with 10 bases in between. CDR3 in DNA: TGCAGTGCTATGGCAGAGTTAGCCAAAAACATTCAGTACTTC. Its protein product is CSAMAELAKNIQYF.

This clonotype was found many times. The chain links TRBV30 to TRBJ2-2; possibly TRBD1 for D (6 bases). V lost 6 bases and J lost 0, with 11 bases in between. The germline gives CDR1 GTSNPN, CDR2 SVGIG (reference sequence). CDR3 length: 14 amino acids. In DNA form, the CDR3 reads TGTGCCTGCCTGGGACAACCGAACACCGGGGAGCTGTTTTTT. Translated, it gives CACLGQPNTGELFF.

At least ten counts were recorded for this clonotype. This rearrangement joins TRBV9 to TRBJ2-2, with 9 positions matching TRBD2. Germline assignment: CDR1 SGDLS and CDR2 YYNGEE. Trimming took 3 bases from V and 5 from J; bases not matched to a gene: 11. The CDR3 totals 17 residues. CDR3 coding DNA: TGTGCCAGCAGCGCCCGGGTAGCGGGAGAGGGGACCGGGGAGCTGTTTTTT. Protein sequence: CASSARVAGEGTGELFF. The variable domain in full, completed from reference TRBV9 and TRBJ2-2, reads DSGVTQTPKHLITATGQRVTLRCSPRSGDLSVYWYQQSLDQGLQFLIQYYNGEERAKGNILERFSAQQFPDLHSELNLSSLELGDSALYFCASSARVAGEGTGELFFGEGSRLTVL.

This clonotype has ten or more counts. The chain links TRBV29-1 to TRBJ2-2; 7 nucleotides agree with TRBD1. Germline CDR1 and CDR2: SQVTM and ANQGSEA. Trimming took 4 bases from V and 1 from J; bases not matched to a gene: 3. This CDR3 is built from 14 residues. This CDR3 reads CSVGWDRNTGELFF. CDR3 nucleotide sequence: TGCAGCGTTGGATGGGACAGGAACACCGGGGAGCTGTTTTTT.

At least ten counts were recorded for this clonotype. The chain couples TRBV9 to TRBJ1-2, with D uncertain. This CDR3 is 14 amino acids long. V dropped 0 bases and J dropped 1 base, with 7 bases sitting between them. The V gene's germline CDR1 is SGDLS and CDR2 YYNGEE. The CDR3 DNA reads TGTGCCAGCAGCGTAGACCCGATTAACTATGGCTACACCTTC. This gives the protein CASSVDPINYGYTF. The variable domain in full, with the rest retrieved from reference TRBV9 and TRBJ1-2, is DSGVTQTPKHLITATGQRVTLRCSPRSGDLSVYWYQQSLDQGLQFLIQYYNGEERAKGNILERFSAQQFPDLHSELNLSSLELGDSALYFCASSVDPINYGYTFGSGTRLTVV.

The rearrangement joins TRBV9 to TRBJ2-3; 13 bases are a match to TRBD2. This CDR3 is built from 18 residues. Trimming took 1 base from V and 3 from J; bases not matched to a gene: 8. Germline CDR1 is SGDLS and CDR2 is YYNGEE. Written as DNA, the CDR3 is TGTGCCAGCAGCGTAAGCCCGGGACTAGCGGGGAAAACAGATACGCAGTATTTT. It codes for CASSVSPGLAGKTDTQYF. Supplemented by reference TRBV9 and TRBJ2-3, the full variable domain reads DSGVTQTPKHLITATGQRVTLRCSPRSGDLSVYWYQQSLDQGLQFLIQYYNGEERAKGNILERFSAQQFPDLHSELNLSSLELGDSALYFCASSVSPGLAGKTDTQYFGPGTRLTVL.

This clonotype was seen more than once but under ten times. This sequence joins TRBV5-5 and TRBJ2-2, with a weak D call TRBD1 (6 bases). Trimming shortened V by 0 bases and J by 8 bases, and 14 bases separated the two germline ends. CDR1 and CDR2 from the germline V gene are SGHKS and YYEKEE (reference sequence). This CDR3 has 15 residues. The DNA for the CDR3 is TGTGCCAGCAGCTTGGACCGACAGGCTATGGGGGAGCTGTTTTTT. This sequence encodes CASSLDRQAMGELFF.

The chain is built from TRBV14 and TRBJ1-6; D is unclear. The V gene's germline CDR1 is SGHDN and CDR2 FVKESK. CDR3 length: 14 amino acids. Trimming took off 5 bases at V and 5 bases at J, with 10 bases between the two ends. The CDR3 loop is CASSIQVDNSPLHF. The CDR3 DNA is TGTGCCAGCAGCATACAAGTGGATAATTCACCCCTCCACTTT.

This clonotype ranks as medium-sized. V is TRBV5-1 and J is TRBJ2-1; 11 positions agree with TRBD1. Trimming at V came to 0 bases and at J to 7 bases, leaving 9 bases not matched to a gene. Germline CDR1 and CDR2: SGHRS and YFSETQ. This CDR3 region has 17 residues. Here the CDR3 reads CASSLEPLGQGANEQFF. CDR3 bases: TGCGCCAGCAGCTTGGAACCCCTCGGACAGGGGGCAAATGAGCAGTTCTTC.

This clonotype was observed at least ten times. The chain is built from TRBV12-3 or TRBV12-4 and TRBJ1-6; 7 positions match TRBD1. The V segment lost 7 bases and the J segment 10 bases; nucleotides outside the gene matches: 10. The CDR3 is 14 amino acids. CDR3 in amino acids: CASTPRQGESPLHF. CDR3 coding DNA: TGTGCCAGCACCCCCCGGCAGGGGGAATCACCCCTCCACTTT.

The sample holds many counts of this clonotype. The chain recombines TRBV6-2 or TRBV6-3 with TRBJ2-1; D is perhaps TRBD1 (5 bases). The CDR3 sequence is 14 residues long. Trimming shortened V by 5 bases and J by 2 bases, and 10 bases separated the two germline ends. Germline V lookup: CDR1 MNHEY, CDR2 SVGEGT. CDR3 amino acids: CASSPQGPYNEQFF. The DNA of the CDR3 is TGTGCCAGCAGTCCCCAGGGCCCCTACAATGAGCAGTTCTTC.

This clonotype is medium-sized (0.01 to 0.1%) by share. The chain has TRBV2 and TRBJ2-1; a weak D match, TRBD2 (5 bases). CDR1 and CDR2 from the germline V gene are SNHLY and FYNNEI. The CDR3 spans 19 residues. Trimming cost V 2 bases and J 0 bases, with 20 bases left between them. Written as DNA, the CDR3 is TGTGCCAGCAGTGAACTCGGCGATAGGCGGGCCAGCTCCTACAATGAGCAGTTCTTC. It codes for CASSELGDRRASSYNEQFF.

This clonotype occurred many times. This chain connects TRBV5-1 to TRBJ2-7, with D maybe TRBD1 (8 bases). The CDR3 covers 16 residues. In germline, CDR1 is SGHRS, CDR2 YFSETQ. V was clipped by 2 bases and J by 5 bases, with 20 bases between them. CDR3 in DNA: TGCGCCAGCAGCTTTTTCGTTGGACAGGGAGGGAACGAGCAGTACTTC. Its translation is CASSFFVGQGGNEQYF.

In this sample, this clonotype turned up many times. The rearrangement joins TRBV25-1 to TRBJ1-5, with 7 nucleotides matching TRBD1. CDR3 length: 17 amino acids. Germline V CDR1 and CDR2: MGHDK, SYGVNS. Trimming cost V 1 base and J 0 bases; bases outside gene matches: 6. The CDR3 DNA follows: TGTGCCAGCAGTGAATCTCGGACAGGTAATAGCAATCAGCCCCAGCATTTT. It yields the protein CASSESRTGNSNQPQHF.

At least ten counts were recorded for this clonotype. J is TRBJ2-7 and V is TRBV6-5, with D uncertain. The V gene's germline CDR1 is MNHEY and CDR2 SVGAGI. The length of the CDR3 is 11 residues. The ends were cut back, 6 bases at V and 10 bases at J, with 13 bases in the middle. CDR3 nucleotides: TGTGCCAGCAGGAGCTCCTATGAACAGTACTTC. Translating gives CASRSSYEQYF.

The rearrangement joins TRBV5-1 to TRBJ1-1, with D maybe TRBD1 (5 bases). V lost 7 bases, J lost 8 bases, and 15 bases lay in between. Germline assignment: CDR1 SGHRS and CDR2 YFSETQ. The CDR3 sequence is 12 residues long. In nucleotides, the CDR3 is TGCGCCAGCGGGGACCAGGGTGACGAAGCTTTCTTT. It is translated as CASGDQGDEAFF.

Ten or more counts support this clonotype. The DNA for the CDR3 is TGCAGTGTCAGGGGAATAGCAGATACGCAGTATTTT. It yields the protein CSVRGIADTQYF. V gene TRBV20-1 combines with J gene TRBJ2-3; perhaps TRBD1 as D (6 bases). Germline values: CDR1 DFQATT, CDR2 SNEGSKA (reference sequence). V lost 7 bases and J lost 4, with 12 bases in between. This CDR3 comprises 12 residues.